One and the same sample provided the 19 T cell receptor beta chains below, sequenced in a study of T-cell memory formation after mild COVID-19. TCRdb redid the calling of the 5' RACE reads with MiXCR, one entry per CDR3 protein. This sample has some 100,000 distinct CDR3 sequences, with more than 9.5% found just once. Sequenced input: PBMCs or a T cell subset sorted from them (not recorded which). These receptors originate from a man between 18 and 35 years old who had mild COVID-19 (a few samples of this study predate the infection). Cell type and time point are not known.

This clonotype appeared a single time. The J gene is TRBJ2-3, the V gene TRBV7-2; TRBD1 might be the D (7 bases). Germline lookup yields CDR1 SGHTA and CDR2 FQGNSA. CDR3 length equals 16 residues. V lost 4 bases and J 0 bases, leaving 14 bases between the germline ends. The CDR3 sequence: CASSSGGGPSTDTQYF. The CDR3 DNA sequence: TGTGCCAGCAGCTCCGGAGGGGGCCCCAGCACAGATACGCAGTATTTT.

This clonotype has more than one count but fewer than ten. This sequence joins TRBV12-3 or TRBV12-4 and TRBJ2-5; 11 bases line up with TRBD2. The CDR3 is 17 amino acids. The trim removed 5 bases at V and 0 bases at J, leaving 8 bases unmatched. In DNA form, the CDR3 reads TGTGCCAGCAGTCCACCCTGGACTAGCGGGCACCAAGAGACCCAGTACTTC. This codes for CASSPPWTSGHQETQYF.

The chain employs TRBV2 and TRBJ1-5, with 9 bases identical to TRBD1. V was pared by 6 bases and J by 2 bases, with 5 bases of the junction left unmatched. The CDR3 runs 15 residues. The V gene's germline CDR1 is SNHLY and CDR2 FYNNEI. CDR3 region: CASRTGGLGNQPQHF. Written as DNA, the CDR3 is TGTGCCAGCAGAACAGGGGGCCTGGGCAATCAGCCCCAGCATTTT.

The chain carries TRBV11-2 and TRBJ2-3, with D possibly being TRBD1 (6 bases). Germline V gene lookup returns CDR1 SGHAT and CDR2 FQNNGV. V shed 1 base and J shed 4 bases, with 9 bases lying between them. The CDR3 runs to 14 residues. CDR3 protein: CASSLGAGADTQYF. CDR3 DNA sequence: TGTGCCAGCAGCTTAGGGGCAGGGGCAGATACGCAGTATTTT.

The genes are TRBV5-1 and TRBJ1-1; D gene ambiguous. Per germline, CDR1 SGHRS and CDR2 YFSETQ. This CDR3 comprises 12 residues. Trimming cost V 4 bases and J 7 bases, with 11 bases left between them. CDR3 sequence (DNA): TGCGCCAGCAGCAATATGGGCGATGAAGCTTTCTTT. This codes for CASSNMGDEAFF.

This clonotype was counted between two and nine times. The junction departs from the called germline gene at one end, perhaps through a read error. DNA for the CDR3: TGCGCCGGCAGCTTGTACACCCCGAGGACTGAAGCTTTCTTT. Encoded protein: CAGSLYTPRTEAFF. This rearrangement joins TRBV5-1 to TRBJ1-1, with D unresolved. The CDR3 loop spans 14 amino acids. The V gene's germline CDR1 is SGHRS and CDR2 YFSETQ.

This clonotype was counted only a few times. This rearrangement joins TRBV12-3 or TRBV12-4 to TRBJ2-1; 9 nucleotides agree with TRBD2. J gave up 7 bases and V 6 bases, and 10 bases lay outside the gene matches. The CDR3 has 15 amino acids. The CDR3 here is CASSPPGLAGNEQFF. As DNA, the CDR3 is TGTGCCAGCAGCCCTCCGGGACTAGCCGGTAATGAGCAGTTCTTC.

The gene calls are TRBV5-6 and TRBJ2-7; 7 bases align to TRBD1. Germline V gene sequence: CDR1 SGHDT, CDR2 YYEEEE. V lost 2 bases to trimming and J lost 4 bases; unmatched junction nucleotides: 3. CDR3 length: 13 residues. DNA of the CDR3: TGTGCCAGCAGCTTTGGACAGGCGTACGAGCAGTACTTC. Its translation: CASSFGQAYEQYF.

The chain links TRBV27 to TRBJ2-7; a weak D match, TRBD1 (5 bases). The germline gives CDR1 MNHEY, CDR2 SMNVEV (reference sequence). Trimming removed 4 bases at V and 5 bases at J, with 9 bases between. The CDR3 consists of 12 residues. CDR3 DNA: TGTGCCAGCAGTTCACCAGGGAACGAGCAGTACTTC. Its translation: CASSSPGNEQYF.

This chain connects TRBV6-5 to TRBJ2-2; 9 nucleotides line up with TRBD1. CDR1 and CDR2 from the germline V gene are MNHEY and SVGAGI. V was pared by 2 bases and J by 8 bases, with 3 bases of the junction left unmatched. The CDR3 has 14 amino acids. CDR3 in DNA: TGTGCCAGCAGTTACGGGACAGGGTATGGGGAGCTGTTTTTT. Translated: CASSYGTGYGELFF.

The CDR3 loop reads CASSHSRGSTSGGAGETQYF. Written as DNA, the CDR3 is TGTGCCAGCAGCCATTCCCGAGGTTCGACTAGCGGGGGGGCCGGGGAGACCCAGTACTTC. The chain employs TRBV3-1 and TRBJ2-5; 14 nucleotides agree with TRBD2. V was pared by 3 bases and J by 5 bases, with 17 bases of the junction left unmatched. Germline loops: CDR1 LGHDT, CDR2 YNNKEL (reference sequence). This CDR3 comprises 20 residues.

The rearrangement links TRBV29-1 to TRBJ1-1; the D is unclear. Looked up from germline, CDR1 is SQVTM and CDR2 is ANQGSEA. Trimming removed 6 bases at V and 6 bases at J, with 14 bases between. The length of the CDR3 is 12 residues. In DNA form, the CDR3 reads TGCAGCGTCGCCCCCGCAGGCGCTGAAGCTTTCTTT. Encoded protein: CSVAPAGAEAFF.

The chain carries TRBV29-1 and TRBJ1-2, with D hard to call. The V and J ends lost 3 bases and 5 bases respectively, with 10 bases between them. Germline V gene sequence: CDR1 SQVTM, CDR2 ANQGSEA. CDR3 length: 12 amino acids. CDR3 sequence: CSVDQAWYGYTF. CDR3 bases: TGCAGCGTTGATCAGGCTTGGTATGGCTACACCTTC.

DNA for the CDR3: TGCGCCAGCAGCTGGGGGAGTTCACCCCTCCACTTT. This codes for CASSWGSSPLHF. The rearrangement links TRBV4-1 to TRBJ1-6; TRBD1 might be the D (5 bases). V shed 5 bases and J shed 9 bases, with 8 bases lying between them. Germline CDR1 is MGHRA and CDR2 is YSYEKL. CDR3 length: 12 amino acids.

This chain joins TRBV27 and TRBJ1-5, with D possibly being TRBD1 (6 bases). From germline, CDR1 is MNHEY and CDR2 SMNVEV (reference sequence). This CDR3 has 15 residues. Trimming left V 10 bases short and J 1 base short, with 17 bases between. The CDR3 bases are TGTGCCACCCAAGCGGGGGGCTCAAGCAATCAGCCCCAGCATTTT. Translated: CATQAGGSSNQPQHF.

This chain links TRBV20-1 with TRBJ1-1; TRBD1 agrees at 11 bases. Germline values: CDR1 DFQATT, CDR2 SNEGSKA (reference sequence). The trim removed 6 bases at V and 7 bases at J, leaving 7 bases unmatched. This CDR3 comprises 13 residues. As DNA, the CDR3 is TGCAGTGCATCGGACAGGGGGCTCGGTGAAGCTTTCTTT. As protein: CSASDRGLGEAFF.

As concerns this clonotype: The junction and the germline gene differ at one end; a read error may be behind it. CDR3 coding DNA: TGTGCTAGCAGCTTAGAGTATTTGGGGACACACACAGATACGCAGTATTTT. Its translation: CASSLEYLGTHTDTQYF. J is TRBJ2-3 and V is TRBV7-7, with D possibly being TRBD1 (6 bases). The CDR3 has 17 residues. The V gene's germline CDR1 is SSHAT and CDR2 FNYEAQ (reference sequence). Supplemented by reference TRBV7-7 and TRBJ2-3, the full variable domain reads GAGVSQSPRYKVTKRGQDVTLRCDPISSHATLYWYQQALGQGPEFLTYFNYEAQPDKSGLPSDRFSAERPEGSISTLTIQRTEQRDSAMYRCASSLEYLGTHTDTQYFGPGTRLTVL.

The chain is built from TRBV4-2 and TRBJ1-5, with 7 bases matching TRBD1. This CDR3 is built from 17 residues. After removal of 0 bases from V and 0 bases from J, the junction contained 5 bases not matched to a gene. Germline V lookup: CDR1 LGHNA, CDR2 YNFKEQ. The CDR3 sequence: CASSQERGPYSNQPQHF. For the CDR3, the DNA is TGTGCCAGCAGCCAAGAGAGGGGGCCCTATAGCAATCAGCCCCAGCATTTT.

V gene TRBV4-2 combines with J gene TRBJ2-5; tentative D call: TRBD1 (5 bases). This CDR3 contains 14 residues. The germline gives CDR1 LGHNA, CDR2 YNFKEQ. V lost 3 bases and J 5 bases, leaving 13 bases between the germline ends. CDR3 DNA sequence: TGTGCCAGCAGCCACGGTGCCCAGGGTGAGACCCAGTACTTC. It yields the protein CASSHGAQGETQYF.